Following are 13 T cell receptor beta chains from one sample sequenced in a study. Via MiXCR, TCRdb re-called the RT-PCR reads, giving one row per CDR3 protein. The sample holds 550,000 to 750,000 distinct CDR3 sequences, 12% to 15% seen once. The material sequenced was memory CD4+ T cells from blood. The receptors here all came from a female donor in good health, serving as a healthy control.

This clonotype was detected a few times. The CDR3, as DNA: TGTGCCAGCAGTTACTCCCGGACTAGCGGCCGAGAGCAGTTCTTC. Encoded protein: CASSYSRTSGREQFF. The gene calls are TRBV6-5 and TRBJ2-1, with 10 nucleotides matching TRBD2. Germline V CDR1 and CDR2: MNHEY, SVGAGI. With 0 bases clipped from V and 10 bases from J, the junction kept 6 bases outside the gene matches. CDR3 length equals 15 residues.

This clonotype appeared a few times. The chain joins TRBV20-1 to TRBJ2-1; 7 bases fit TRBD1. Germline V lookup: CDR1 DFQATT, CDR2 SNEGSKA (reference sequence). The CDR3 loop spans 14 amino acids. Losses at the gene ends were 5 bases for V and 1 base for J; bases not matched to a gene: 5. CDR3 sequence reads: CSALDRVSYNEQFF. DNA of the CDR3: TGCAGTGCTCTTGACAGGGTATCCTACAATGAGCAGTTCTTC.

This clonotype was seen more than once but under ten times. The chain recombines TRBV20-1 with TRBJ2-7, with a tentative D call TRBD1 (6 bases). The CDR3 sequence is 14 residues long. The V end lost 0 bases, the J end lost 3 bases, and 12 bases lay between the germline ends. Germline CDR1 and CDR2: DFQATT and SNEGSKA (reference sequence). The CDR3 nucleotides read TGCAGTGCTAGAGACATGGACAGAGACTACGAGCAGTACTTC. Protein product: CSARDMDRDYEQYF.

The rearrangement uses TRBV20-1 and TRBJ2-4, with 9 positions matching TRBD2. Germline-derived CDR1 and CDR2 are DFQATT and SNEGSKA (reference sequence). Trimming took 6 bases from V and 6 from J; bases not matched to a gene: 6. This CDR3 spans 13 amino acids. The CDR3 bases are TGCAGTGCCGCACGGCGGGAGGGAAACATTCAGTACTTC. This sequence encodes CSAARREGNIQYF.

This clonotype appeared a few times. The chain uses TRBV5-1 and TRBJ2-1; 8 positions match TRBD2. V lost 4 bases, J lost 1 base, and 4 bases stayed unmatched. The CDR3 is 15 residues long. The germline gives CDR1 SGHRS, CDR2 YFSETQ. The CDR3 nucleotides are TGCGCCAGCAGCGTAAGCGGGGGTTCCTACAATGAGCAGTTCTTC. Its translation: CASSVSGGSYNEQFF.

This rearrangement joins TRBV12-3 or TRBV12-4 to TRBJ1-3, with D perhaps TRBD1 (5 bases). This CDR3 is 12 amino acids long. Trimming removed 7 bases at V and 4 bases at J, with 8 bases between. CDR3 bases: TGTGCCAGCACAGGGAAGGGAAACACCATATATTTT. This translates into CASTGKGNTIYF.

This clonotype has a handful of counts. The J gene is TRBJ2-7, the V gene TRBV10-3; D ambiguous. This CDR3 is 15 amino acids long. From germline, CDR1 is ENHRY and CDR2 SYGVKD. Trimming shortened V by 10 bases and J by 6 bases, and 25 bases separated the two germline ends. As DNA, the CDR3 is TGTGCCACCAGCCCCCCCGGCGCCGTCTTTGGCGAGCAGTACTTC. This encodes CATSPPGAVFGEQYF.

This clonotype turned up a few times. J is TRBJ2-5 and V is TRBV7-2; possible D gene TRBD2, 6 bases. The CDR3 sequence is 13 residues long. Looked up from germline, CDR1 is SGHTA and CDR2 is FQGNSA. The germline V and J ends were trimmed by 10 bases and 2 bases, with 14 bases remaining between them. CDR3 region: CATVTSSQETQYF. The CDR3 DNA follows: TGTGCCACCGTAACTAGCAGTCAAGAGACCCAGTACTTC.

This clonotype was detected only a few times. The genes are TRBV4-2 and TRBJ2-1, with 9 bases that match TRBD2. V lost 0 bases and J lost 9; bases outside the gene matches: 9. Germline-derived CDR1 and CDR2 are LGHNA and YNFKEQ. The length of the CDR3 is 16 residues. CDR3 in DNA: TGTGCCAGCAGCCAAGATAACCTAGCGGGAAGGGGTGAGCAGTTCTTC. Its translation: CASSQDNLAGRGEQFF.

The rearrangement uses TRBV5-6 and TRBJ2-5, with D tentatively TRBD1 or TRBD2 (5 bases each). This CDR3 spans 18 amino acids. Per germline, CDR1 SGHDT and CDR2 YYEEEE. V was pared by 6 bases and J by 5 bases, with 29 bases between. The CDR3 bases are TGTGCCAGCAACGACTACGTCGGGGCCAGCCGCGTTGGGGAGACCCAGTACTTC. Its translation: CASNDYVGASRVGETQYF.

This clonotype was recorded many times. This sequence joins TRBV6-2 or TRBV6-3 and TRBJ1-1; 8 bases map to TRBD1. The CDR3 consists of 16 residues. CDR1 and CDR2 (germline): MNHEY, SVGEGT. The V and J ends lost 3 bases and 5 bases, in that order; junction bases with no gene match: 11. Here the CDR3 DNA reads TGTGCCAGCAGTTATCACTTGGACAGGGTGGGTACTGAAGCTTTCTTT. Its protein is CASSYHLDRVGTEAFF.

This chain uses TRBV5-1 with TRBJ2-3, with 9 positions matching TRBD1. V trimming: 2 bases; J trimming: 4 bases; junction bases outside the gene matches: 8. The CDR3 has 16 residues. CDR1 is SGHRS, CDR2 YFSETQ, per germline. The DNA for the CDR3 is TGCGCCAGCAGCTTACGACAGGGGGGAGTTTCAGATACGCAGTATTTT. Protein sequence: CASSLRQGGVSDTQYF. The full variable domain, completed using reference TRBV5-1 and TRBJ2-3, is KAGVTQTPRYLIKTRGQQVTLSCSPISGHRSVSWYQQTPGQGLQFLFEYFSETQRNKGNFPGRFSGRQFSNSRSEMNVSTLELGDSALYLCASSLRQGGVSDTQYFGPGTRLTVL.

The table lists this clonotype with many counts. The chain carries TRBV27 and TRBJ2-1, with 7 bases matching TRBD2. Germline V gene data show CDR1 as MNHEY and CDR2 as SMNVEV (reference sequence). The CDR3 runs 14 residues. V lost 6 bases to trimming and J lost 9 bases; unmatched junction nucleotides: 11. This CDR3 reads CASRYAGLGTEQFF. CDR3 nucleotide sequence: TGTGCCAGCAGATATGCAGGACTAGGAACTGAGCAGTTCTTC.